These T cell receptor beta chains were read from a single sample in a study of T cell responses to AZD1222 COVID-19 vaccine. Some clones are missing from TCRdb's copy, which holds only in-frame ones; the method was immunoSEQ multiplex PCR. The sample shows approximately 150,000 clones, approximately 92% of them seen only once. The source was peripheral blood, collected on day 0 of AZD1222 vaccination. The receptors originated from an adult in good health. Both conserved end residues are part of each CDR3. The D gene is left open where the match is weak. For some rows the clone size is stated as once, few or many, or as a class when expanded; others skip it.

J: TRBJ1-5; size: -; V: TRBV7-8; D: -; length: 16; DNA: TGTGCCAGCAGCTTAGTTGGCAGGGGAGGACATCAGCCCCAGCATTTT; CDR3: CASSLVGRGGHQPQHF
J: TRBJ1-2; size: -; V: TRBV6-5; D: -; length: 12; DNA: TGTGCCAGCAGTTACTCCGGGAATGGCTACACCTTC; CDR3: CASSYSGNGYTF
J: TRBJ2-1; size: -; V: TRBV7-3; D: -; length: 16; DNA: TGTGCCAGCAGCTTAATAAGGCTAAGCTCCTACAATGAGCAGTTCTTC; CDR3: CASSLIRLSSYNEQFF
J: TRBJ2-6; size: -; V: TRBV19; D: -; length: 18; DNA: TGTGCCAGTAACCCTACCCCGGGGGGCAAGCGTGGGGCCAACGTCCTGACTTTC; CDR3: CASNPTPGGKRGANVLTF
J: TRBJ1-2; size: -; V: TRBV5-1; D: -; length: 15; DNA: TGCGCCAGCAGCTTGGGTTCCGGGATCAACTATGGCTACACCTTC; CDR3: CASSLGSGINYGYTF
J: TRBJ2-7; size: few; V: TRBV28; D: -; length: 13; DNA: TGTGCCACCACTCACCGGGACGGCGATGGGGAGTACTTC; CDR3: CATTHRDGDGEYF
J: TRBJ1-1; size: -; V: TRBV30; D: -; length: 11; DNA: TGTGCCTGGAGTAACAGGGATGAAGCTTTCTTT; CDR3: CAWSNRDEAFF
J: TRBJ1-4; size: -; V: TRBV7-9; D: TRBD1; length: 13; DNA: TGTGCCAGCAGCTTAGCGGAGGGACAGGTTACGGTTTTT; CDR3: CASSLAEGQVTVF
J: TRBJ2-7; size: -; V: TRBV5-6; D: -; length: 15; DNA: TGTGCCAGCAGCTTATGGCAGGGAGTCACCTACGAGCAGTACTTC; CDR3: CASSLWQGVTYEQYF
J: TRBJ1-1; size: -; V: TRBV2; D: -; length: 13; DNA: TGTGCCAGCAGTGAAGGGCAGGAGGTAGTAGCTTTCTTT; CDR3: CASSEGQEVVAFF
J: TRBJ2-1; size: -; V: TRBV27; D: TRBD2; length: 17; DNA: TGTGCCAGCAGTGGCAGGACTAGCGGGATCTCCTACAATGAGCAGTTCTTC; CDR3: CASSGRTSGISYNEQFF
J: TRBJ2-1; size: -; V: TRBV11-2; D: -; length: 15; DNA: TGTGCCAGCAGCTCATCGGGATTTGGATACAATGAGCAGTTCTTC; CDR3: CASSSSGFGYNEQFF
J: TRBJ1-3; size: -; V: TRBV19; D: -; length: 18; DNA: TGTGCCAGTAGTACAGAGGGCACACGTTTCTACTCTGGAAACACCATATATTTT; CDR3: CASSTEGTRFYSGNTIYF
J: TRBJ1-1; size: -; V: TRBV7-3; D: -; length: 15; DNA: TGTGCCAGCAGCTCTGGACCACCGATGAACACTGAAGCTTTCTTT; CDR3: CASSSGPPMNTEAFF
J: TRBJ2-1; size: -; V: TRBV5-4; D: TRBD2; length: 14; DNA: TGTGCCAGCAGCGACCCTAGCGGAGACAATGAGCAGTTCTTC; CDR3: CASSDPSGDNEQFF
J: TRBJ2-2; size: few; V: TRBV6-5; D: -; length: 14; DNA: TGTGCCAGCAGAGGGGACGGGAACACCGGGGAGCTGTTTTTT; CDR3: CASRGDGNTGELFF
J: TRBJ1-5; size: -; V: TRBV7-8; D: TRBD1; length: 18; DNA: TGTGCCAGCAGCCTAGATAAGGGGGCAGCCGCGGGGGTTCAGCCCCAGCATTTT; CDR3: CASSLDKGAAAGVQPQHF
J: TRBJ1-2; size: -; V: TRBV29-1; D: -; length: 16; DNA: TGCAGCGTTGATGGGACGGACTGGGGCAGGGAGGCTGGCTACACCTTC; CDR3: CSVDGTDWGREAGYTF
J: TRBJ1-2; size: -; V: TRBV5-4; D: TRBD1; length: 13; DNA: TGTGCCAGCAGCTCAGGGACAGCTTATGGCTACACCTTC; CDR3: CASSSGTAYGYTF
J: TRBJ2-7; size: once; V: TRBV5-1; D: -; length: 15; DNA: TGCGCCAGCAGCTCCACAGGGAGAAGCTCCTACGAGCAGTACTTC; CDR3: CASSSTGRSSYEQYF
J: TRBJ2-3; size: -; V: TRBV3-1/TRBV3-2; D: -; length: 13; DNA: TGTGCCAGCAGCCAAGGAGCCGGGGATACGCAGTATTTT; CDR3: CASSQGAGDTQYF
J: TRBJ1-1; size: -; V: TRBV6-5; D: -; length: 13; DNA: TGTGCCAGCAGTTACTTACAGAACACTGAAGCTTTCTTT; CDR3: CASSYLQNTEAFF
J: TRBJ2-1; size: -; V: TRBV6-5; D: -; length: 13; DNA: TGTGCCAGCGATGGACAGAAACACAATGAGCAGTTCTTC; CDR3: CASDGQKHNEQFF
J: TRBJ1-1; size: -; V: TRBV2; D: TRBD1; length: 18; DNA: TGTGCCAGCAGTGTTACACAGGACAGGACGCAACGGGGCGCTGAAGCTTTCTTT; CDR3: CASSVTQDRTQRGAEAFF
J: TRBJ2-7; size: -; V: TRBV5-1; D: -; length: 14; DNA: TGCGCCAGCAGCTTGCAGGGTTCGACCTACGAGCAGTACTTC; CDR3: CASSLQGSTYEQYF
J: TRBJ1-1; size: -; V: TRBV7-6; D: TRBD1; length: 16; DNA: TGTGCCAGCAGCCCCCGGGAAACAGGGGGGAACACTGAAGCTTTCTTT; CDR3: CASSPRETGGNTEAFF
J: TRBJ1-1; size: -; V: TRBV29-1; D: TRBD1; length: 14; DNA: TGCAGCGTCGGGACAGGGAAAGAGTTCACTGAAGCTTTCTTT; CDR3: CSVGTGKEFTEAFF
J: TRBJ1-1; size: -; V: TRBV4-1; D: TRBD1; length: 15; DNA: TGCGCCAGCAGCCAGACGGGACAGGGAAGAACTGAAGCTTTCTTT; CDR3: CASSQTGQGRTEAFF
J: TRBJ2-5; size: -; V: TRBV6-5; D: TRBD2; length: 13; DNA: TGTGCCAGCAGTCCGACTAGCCGAGAGACCCAGTACTTC; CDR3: CASSPTSRETQYF
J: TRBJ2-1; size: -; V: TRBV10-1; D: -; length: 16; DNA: TGCGCCAGCAGTGAGTACGGCAAGAGCTCCTACAATGAGCAGTTCTTC; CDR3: CASSEYGKSSYNEQFF
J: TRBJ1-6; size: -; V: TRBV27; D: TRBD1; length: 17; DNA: TGTGCCAGCAGTTTATTCGATGGGGACAGCCCTAATTCACCCCTCCACTTT; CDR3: CASSLFDGDSPNSPLHF
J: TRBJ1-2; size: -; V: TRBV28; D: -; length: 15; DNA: TGTGCCAGCACCATAGGGCAGCTAATTAACTATGGCTACACCTTC; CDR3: CASTIGQLINYGYTF
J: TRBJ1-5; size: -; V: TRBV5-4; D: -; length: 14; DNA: TGTGCCAGCAGTCCAGAAGGGAGCAATCAGCCCCAGCATTTT; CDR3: CASSPEGSNQPQHF
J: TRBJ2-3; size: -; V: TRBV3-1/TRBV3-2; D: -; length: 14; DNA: TGTGCCAGCAGGCCCACGCAGGGCGCAGATACGCAGTATTTT; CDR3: CASRPTQGADTQYF
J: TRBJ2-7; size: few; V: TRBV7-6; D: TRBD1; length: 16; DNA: TGTGCCAGCAGCCCCAGCCTTGGACAGGGCACCTACGAGCAGTACTTC; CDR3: CASSPSLGQGTYEQYF
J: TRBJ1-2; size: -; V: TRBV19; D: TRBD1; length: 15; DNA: TGTGCCAGTAGTCCTCACCGGGACAGGGTCGACGGCTACACCTTC; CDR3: CASSPHRDRVDGYTF
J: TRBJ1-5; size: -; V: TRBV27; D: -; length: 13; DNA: TGTGCCAGCAGTCCTAACCTCGGCGGGGCCCAGCATTTT; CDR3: CASSPNLGGAQHF
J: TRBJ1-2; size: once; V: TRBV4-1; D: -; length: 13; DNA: TGCGCCAGCAGCCAAGAGGGGAGGTATGGCTACACCTTC; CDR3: CASSQEGRYGYTF
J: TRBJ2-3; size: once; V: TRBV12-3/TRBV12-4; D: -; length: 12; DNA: TGTGCCAGCAGTTTTGTAGGCCATCAGCAGTATTTT; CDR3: CASSFVGHQQYF
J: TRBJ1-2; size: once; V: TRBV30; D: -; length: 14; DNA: TGTGCCTGGAGTATGGGAATTGGGAACTATGGCTACACCTTC; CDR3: CAWSMGIGNYGYTF
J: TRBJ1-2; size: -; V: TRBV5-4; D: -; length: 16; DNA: TGTGCCAGCAGCTTGGTCGGACCCCTAGCTAACTATGGCTACACCTTC; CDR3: CASSLVGPLANYGYTF
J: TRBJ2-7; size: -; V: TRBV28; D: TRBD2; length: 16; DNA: TGTGCCAGCAGTCCGCGGCCTAGCGGGACCCATTACGAGCAGTACTTC; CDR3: CASSPRPSGTHYEQYF
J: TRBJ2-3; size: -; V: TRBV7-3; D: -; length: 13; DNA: TGTGCCAGCAGCCCAAGGGGAGAAGATACGCAGTATTTT; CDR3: CASSPRGEDTQYF
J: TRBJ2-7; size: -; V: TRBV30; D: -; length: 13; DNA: TGTGCCTGGAGTGTAGGTGCCCCGTACGAGCAGTACTTC; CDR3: CAWSVGAPYEQYF
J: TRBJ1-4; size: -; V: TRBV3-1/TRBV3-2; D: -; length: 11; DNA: TGTGCCAGCAGTACAGGGTACAAACTGTTTTTT; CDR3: CASSTGYKLFF
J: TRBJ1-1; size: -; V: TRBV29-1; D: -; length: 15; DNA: TGCAGCGCAACCCGGACAGAGCCTATGAACACTGAAGCTTTCTTT; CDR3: CSATRTEPMNTEAFF
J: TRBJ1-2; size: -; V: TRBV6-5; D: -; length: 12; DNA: TGTGCCAGCACCTCAGGGATTCGTGGCTACACCTTC; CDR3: CASTSGIRGYTF